This TCR beta chain originates from a study of PD-L1 blockade in urothelial cancer. TCRdb keeps only in-frame clones here, not all; method: immunoSEQ multiplex PCR. Of tens of thousands of clones in the sample, under 90% were seen once. Specimen: PBMCs, collected around atezolizumab (anti-PD-L1) treatment. This TCR was sampled from a man aged 55 to 70 with urothelial cancer.

The CDR3 protein is CASSWDRAETQYF. CDR3 DNA sequence: TGTGCCAGCAGCTGGGACAGGGCGGAGACCCAGTACTTC. V usage is TRBV5-6 and J usage is TRBJ2-5; 9 bases fit TRBD1. Looked up from germline, CDR1 is SGHDT and CDR2 is YYEEEE. J gave up 5 bases and V 3 bases, and 2 bases lay outside the gene matches. The CDR3 loop spans 13 amino acids.